The 8 T cell receptor beta chains reported below all come from one sample, sequenced in a study of T cells after yellow fever vaccination. TCRdb processed the 5' RACE reads anew with MiXCR; each CDR3 protein has one entry. The table records 80,000 to 100,000 distinct CDR3 sequences, approximately 8.4% of them present only once. Sequenced material: CD8+ T cells not binding an NS4B(214-222) dextramer, sorted from PBMCs, taken more than 13 days after the first yellow fever vaccination. Receptors originate from a man between 18 and 35 years old who received the YFV17D yellow fever vaccine.

This clonotype has only a few counts. This chain connects TRBV3-1 to TRBJ2-2; 11 nucleotides align to TRBD2. Germline CDR1 LGHDT, CDR2 YNNKEL (reference sequence). V dropped 3 bases and J dropped 3; count of bases not matched to a gene: 6. This CDR3 is built from 17 residues. The CDR3 DNA sequence: TGTGCCAGCAGCCATAGTAGCGGGGGGGCCGACACCGGGGAGCTGTTTTTT. It specifies CASSHSSGGADTGELFF.

There are a few counts of this clonotype. V and J are TRBV28 and TRBJ1-4; D ambiguous. The length of the CDR3 is 13 residues. Per the germline V gene, CDR1 is MDHEN and CDR2 is SYDVKM. V lost 10 bases to trimming and J lost 8 bases, with 17 bases between them. As DNA, the CDR3 is TGTGCCAACCGGCAGGAGGGAGAGGAAAAACTGTTTTTT. Translation gives CANRQEGEEKLFF.

The CDR3 protein is CASSFPLADSTDTQYF. Here the CDR3 DNA reads TGTGCCAGCAGCTTCCCCCTAGCGGATAGCACAGATACGCAGTATTTT. The chain links TRBV7-2 to TRBJ2-3; TRBD2 agrees at 7 bases. This CDR3 spans 16 amino acids. V was clipped by 3 bases and J by 0 bases; unmatched bases: 6. The V gene's germline CDR1 is SGHTA and CDR2 FQGNSA.

This chain joins TRBV4-1 and TRBJ2-3, with D hard to call. Trimming stripped 1 base from V and 6 bases from J, with 11 bases between. Germline loops: CDR1 MGHRA, CDR2 YSYEKL. There are 14 residues in the CDR3. The CDR3 sequence: CASSQVSLFDTQYF. In DNA form, the CDR3 reads TGCGCCAGCAGCCAAGTTTCCCTCTTCGATACGCAGTATTTT.

This clonotype was observed a handful of times. As DNA, the CDR3 is TGCAGCGTCGATTGGACAGGACTGAACACTGAAGCTTTCTTT. This encodes CSVDWTGLNTEAFF. The chain links TRBV29-1 to TRBJ1-1, with 7 bases identical to TRBD1. Trimming cost V 6 bases and J 0 bases; bases outside gene matches: 7. The CDR3 is 14 residues long. Germline assignment: CDR1 SQVTM and CDR2 ANQGSEA.

This clonotype was seen more than once but under ten times. This sequence joins TRBV5-6 and TRBJ2-5; no definite D call. V shed 1 base and J shed 5 bases, with 9 bases lying between them. CDR1 is SGHDT, CDR2 YYEEEE, per germline. This CDR3 region has 13 residues. CDR3 sequence: CASSLSVEETQYF. CDR3 nucleotides: TGTGCCAGCAGCTTGTCGGTTGAGGAGACCCAGTACTTC. Together with reference TRBV5-6 and TRBJ2-5, the CDR3 gives the full variable domain: DAGVTQSPTHLIKTRGQQVTLRCSPKSGHDTVSWYQQALGQGPQFIFQYYEEEERQRGNFPDRFSGHQFPNYSSELNVNALLLGDSALYLCASSLSVEETQYFGPGTRLLVL.

As DNA, the CDR3 is TGCAGTGCCCCAGGTGTCCACCGCTCCTACGAGCAGTACTTC. Its translation: CSAPGVHRSYEQYF. The rearrangement uses TRBV20-1 and TRBJ2-7; D is undetermined. The germline V gene encodes CDR1 DFQATT and CDR2 SNEGSKA (reference sequence). The V gene lost 6 bases and the J gene lost 0 bases, with 15 bases spanning the gap. The CDR3 loop spans 14 amino acids.

This clonotype was recorded a few times. This chain connects TRBV20-1 to TRBJ1-4; D not certain. V was trimmed by 3 bases and J by 2 bases, leaving 10 bases between them. The CDR3 totals 14 residues. Per germline, CDR1 DFQATT and CDR2 SNEGSKA (reference sequence). The DNA of the CDR3 is TGCAGTGCTAGTAGTTTGGTGACTAATGAAAAACTGTTTTTT. This encodes CSASSLVTNEKLFF.